Presented here are 2 T cell receptor beta chains from one specimen sequenced in a study of T cells in Graves' hyperthyroidism and ophthalmopathy. The CDR3 regions of TCR beta were amplified from RNA transcripts. HTBI primers were employed in a first-round RT-PCR of the TCR CDR3. TCRdb reprocessed the multiplex PCR reads via MiXCR and lists one record per CDR3 protein. The sample has about 770,000 distinct CDR3 sequences, 15% to 20% seen once; the top ten hold around 17%. The source material was blood. The receptor set was obtained from a woman aged 45-65 years with Graves' hyperthyroidism that later progressed to Graves' ophthalmopathy.

The genes are TRBV4-1 and TRBJ2-3, with TRBD1 matching 7 bases. Germline CDR1 and CDR2: MGHRA and YSYEKL. The length of the CDR3 is 16 residues. V lost 1 base and J lost 4; bases outside the gene matches: 8. The DNA for the CDR3 is TGCGCCAGCAGCCAAGTGACAGGGTGGGGAGCAGATACGCAGTATTTT. Amino acid sequence: CASSQVTGWGADTQYF.

The chain uses TRBV19 and TRBJ1-5, with 7 bases lining up with TRBD1. CDR1 and CDR2 from the germline V gene are LNHDA and SQIVND (reference sequence). The CDR3 consists of 14 residues. V lost 9 bases, J lost 3 bases, and 8 bases stayed unmatched. The DNA of the CDR3 is TGTGCCAGCAACGGACAGGTTATCAATCAGCCCCAGCATTTT. It codes for CASNGQVINQPQHF.